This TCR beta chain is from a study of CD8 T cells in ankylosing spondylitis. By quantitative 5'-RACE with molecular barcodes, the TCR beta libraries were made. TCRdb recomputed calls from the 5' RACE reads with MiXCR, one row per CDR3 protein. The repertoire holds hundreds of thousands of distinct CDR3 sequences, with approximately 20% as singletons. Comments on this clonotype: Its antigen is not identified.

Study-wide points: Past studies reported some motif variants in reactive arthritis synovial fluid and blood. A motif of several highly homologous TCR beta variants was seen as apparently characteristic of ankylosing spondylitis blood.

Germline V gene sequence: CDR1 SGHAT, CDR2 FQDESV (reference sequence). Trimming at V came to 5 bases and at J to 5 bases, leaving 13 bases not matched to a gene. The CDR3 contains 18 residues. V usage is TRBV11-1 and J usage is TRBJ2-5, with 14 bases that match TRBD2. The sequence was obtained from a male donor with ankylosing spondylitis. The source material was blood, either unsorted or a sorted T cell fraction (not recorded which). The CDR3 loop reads CASSAPLTSGRVGETQYF. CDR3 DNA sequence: TGTGCCAGCAGCGCCCCTCTGACTAGCGGGAGGGTAGGCGAGACCCAGTACTTC.